A selection of T cell receptor beta chains follows, all from one sample in a study of metastatic and nonmetastatic thyroid tumors. MiXCR reprocessed the PCR reads for TCRdb. The table records approximately 41,000 clones, 28% of them present only once. Sequences were obtained from blood. The receptors originated from a male donor with papillary thyroid cancer or a benign thyroid nodule (not recorded which). Some clones in this sample may be carry-over from other donors' samples. Each CDR3 is given with its conserved first and last residue. D genes are given only for firm matches. Clone size, where shown, is once, few, many, or a class for clones that have expanded.

>14|TRBJ2-7|TRBV20-1|TRBD1|medium-sized
CSARADRGAYEQYF
TGCAGTGCTAGAGCAGACAGGGGCGCCTACGAGCAGTACTTC
>14|TRBJ2-1|TRBV5-1|TRBD2|-
CASSLSSGANEQFF
TGCGCCAGCAGCTTGTCTAGCGGTGCTAATGAGCAGTTCTTC
>14|TRBJ2-7|TRBV6-2/TRBV6-3|TRBD2|few
CASSIKRESYEQYF
TGTGCCAGCAGCATAAAGCGGGAGTCCTACGAGCAGTACTTC
>16|TRBJ1-6|TRBV20-1|-|many
CSAHAGVVFSNSPLHF
TGCAGTGCTCACGCAGGGGTCGTCTTCTCAAATTCACCCCTCCACTTT
>12|TRBJ1-2|TRBV7-9|-|-
CASSQAPGAGTF
TGTGCCAGCAGCCAAGCCCCCGGGGCCGGGACCTTC
>13|TRBJ2-5|TRBV7-8|-|many
CASSLVEQETQYF
TGTGCCAGCAGCTTAGTGGAGCAAGAGACCCAGTACTTC
>18|TRBJ2-7|TRBV20-1|-|-
CSSALVGGVHGSSYEQYF
TGCAGTTCTGCCCTGGTGGGAGGTGTACATGGCTCCTCCTACGAGCAGTACTTC
>14|TRBJ2-7|TRBV19|-|few
CASSMRAQSSEQYF
TGTGCCAGTAGTATGCGGGCACAGAGTTCCGAGCAGTACTTC
>12|TRBJ2-3|TRBV30|-|-
CAWSAASRPQDF
TGTGCCTGGAGTGCAGCCTCCCGTCCGCAGGATTTT
>13|TRBJ2-7|TRBV6-1|-|-
CASSEGDSYEQYF
TGTGCCAGCAGTGAGGGGGACTCCTACGAGCAGTACTTC
>12|TRBJ2-3|TRBV20-1|-|-
CSASPPDDTQYF
TGCAGTGCTAGTCCTCCGGATGATACACAGTATTTT
>16|TRBJ1-5|TRBV28|-|many
CASSPVRRGNNQPQHF
TGTGCCAGCAGTCCCGTACGTAGAGGGAACAATCAGCCCCAGCATTTT
>13|TRBJ2-2|TRBV3-1|-|-
CASSQCPTGELFF
TGTGCCAGCAGCCAATGTCCTACCGGGGAGCTGTTTTTT
>12|TRBJ1-1|TRBV6-1|-|many
CASSTGYTEAFF
TGTGCCAGCAGCACAGGGTACACTGAAGCTTTCTTT
>14|TRBJ1-2|TRBV6-2/TRBV6-3|-|few
CASSYSRQFYGYTF
TGTGCCAGCAGTTACTCTCGACAGTTCTATGGCTACACCTTC
>15|TRBJ1-6|TRBV18|-|-
CASSPLGAQGTLLHF
TGTGCCAGCTCACCACTCGGCGCCCAGGGAACCCTCCTCCACTTT
>14|TRBJ1-1|TRBV9|TRBD1|many
CASSAIQGLTEAFF
TGTGCCAGCAGCGCAATACAGGGGCTCACTGAAGCTTTCTTT
>14|TRBJ2-7|TRBV28|-|-
CASSVSEISYEQYF
TGTGCCAGCAGTGTCAGCGAAATCTCCTACGAGCAGTACTTC
>16|TRBJ2-1|TRBV20-1|-|-
CSARDNGGVEYNDQFF
TGCAGTGCTAGAGATAATGGCGGGGTGGAGTACAATGATCAGTTCTTC
>12|TRBJ1-4|TRBV20-1|-|many
CSARIRGEKLFF
TGCAGTGCTAGAATTCGGGGAGAAAAACTGTTTTTT
>11|TRBJ1-1|TRBV10-3|-|many
CAISRDTEAFF
TGTGCCATCAGCCGGGACACCGAAGCTTTCTTT
>17|TRBJ2-3|TRBV12-3/TRBV12-4|TRBD2|-
CASSLALGWGGTDTHYF
TGTGCCAGCAGTTTAGCGCTGGGGTGGGGGGGTACGGATACGCATTATTTT
>14|TRBJ2-1|TRBV11-3|-|many
CASSEVGTLGEQFF
TGTGCCAGCAGCGAGGTAGGGACCCTCGGGGAGCAGTTCTTC
>13|TRBJ1-1|TRBV19|-|-
CASRSGVNTEAFF
TGTGCCAGTAGGAGCGGAGTGAACACTGAAGCTTTCTTT
>10|TRBJ2-5|TRBV3-1|-|-
CASTRGTQYF
TGCGCCAGCACCCGGGGGACCCAGTACTTC
>13|TRBJ2-7|TRBV6-1|-|-
CASSQQGTREQYF
TGTGCCAGCAGCCAACAGGGGACTCGCGAGCAGTACTTC